A selection of T cell receptor beta chains follows, all from one sample in a study of CD8 T cells in ankylosing spondylitis. Each CDR3 protein gets one entry after TCRdb re-called the 5' RACE reads with MiXCR. The sample holds some 220,000 distinct CDR3 sequences, 10% seen once. The sequenced sample was blood, either unsorted or a sorted T cell fraction (not recorded which). The receptors were gathered from a male donor with ankylosing spondylitis or in good health (not recorded which). Both conserved end residues are part of each CDR3. Clone size is not always given. Where it is, it says once, few, many or a class for expanded clones.

v_call: TRBV27
cdr3_length: 13
clone_size: many
j_call: TRBJ2-1
cdr3_aa: CASSLGQGNEQFF

v_call: TRBV24-1
cdr3_length: 11
clone_size: many
j_call: TRBJ2-1
cdr3_aa: CATDSNNEQFF

v_call: TRBV5-1
cdr3_length: 15
clone_size: many
j_call: TRBJ2-1
cdr3_aa: CASNEDPESYNEQFF

v_call: TRBV20-1
cdr3_length: 17
clone_size: many
j_call: TRBJ2-2
cdr3_aa: CSAIKAGGKVLTGELFF

v_call: TRBV10-2
cdr3_length: 12
clone_size: NA
j_call: TRBJ1-5
cdr3_aa: CASSVKDQPQHF

v_call: TRBV6-1
cdr3_length: 16
clone_size: many
j_call: TRBJ1-6
cdr3_aa: CASGIGAGQAGSPLHF

v_call: TRBV11-3
cdr3_length: 14
clone_size: NA
j_call: TRBJ1-1
cdr3_aa: CASSLEWGNTEAFF

v_call: TRBV7-9
cdr3_length: 14
clone_size: many
j_call: TRBJ2-5
cdr3_aa: CASSLGTSGETQYF

v_call: TRBV11-2
cdr3_length: 18
clone_size: many
j_call: TRBJ2-2
cdr3_aa: CASSFPSSGGMNTGELFF

v_call: TRBV4-2
cdr3_length: 15
clone_size: NA
j_call: TRBJ2-4
cdr3_aa: CASSQETGGRNIQYF

v_call: TRBV7-2
cdr3_length: 15
clone_size: many
j_call: TRBJ1-5
cdr3_aa: CASSLDGTGRQPQHF

v_call: TRBV20-1
cdr3_length: 13
clone_size: many
j_call: TRBJ2-5
cdr3_aa: CSASLGSGETQYF

v_call: TRBV3-1
cdr3_length: 13
clone_size: many
j_call: TRBJ1-2
cdr3_aa: CASSQGQGHGYTF

v_call: TRBV5-1
cdr3_length: 15
clone_size: many
j_call: TRBJ1-2
cdr3_aa: CASSPTGAAYGGYTF

v_call: TRBV6-1
cdr3_length: 14
clone_size: many
j_call: TRBJ2-5
cdr3_aa: CASSVDRGQETQYF

v_call: TRBV4-1
cdr3_length: 17
clone_size: many
j_call: TRBJ2-7
cdr3_aa: CASSQDLGAPSRYEQYF

v_call: TRBV20-1
cdr3_length: 14
clone_size: many
j_call: TRBJ2-1
cdr3_aa: CSASGGSTYNEQFF

v_call: TRBV2
cdr3_length: 14
clone_size: few
j_call: TRBJ2-5
cdr3_aa: CASRYPTIQETQYF

v_call: TRBV30
cdr3_length: 12
clone_size: many
j_call: TRBJ2-7
cdr3_aa: CAWSAVHYEQYF

v_call: TRBV15
cdr3_length: 14
clone_size: NA
j_call: TRBJ1-1
cdr3_aa: CATSREGAGSEAFF

v_call: TRBV20-1
cdr3_length: 15
clone_size: many
j_call: TRBJ2-1
cdr3_aa: CSAKPVAGGGNEQFF

v_call: TRBV4-2
cdr3_length: 17
clone_size: many
j_call: TRBJ2-2
cdr3_aa: CASSRISPDQGAGELFF

v_call: TRBV30
cdr3_length: 12
clone_size: many
j_call: TRBJ1-5
cdr3_aa: CAWTGGNQPQHF

v_call: TRBV20-1
cdr3_length: 11
clone_size: many
j_call: TRBJ1-2
cdr3_aa: CSARVGEGYTF

v_call: TRBV3-1
cdr3_length: 15
clone_size: NA
j_call: TRBJ2-3
cdr3_aa: CASSRTSFSTDTQYF

v_call: TRBV27
cdr3_length: 15
clone_size: many
j_call: TRBJ2-7
cdr3_aa: CASSLAVESSYEQYF

v_call: TRBV4-2
cdr3_length: 16
clone_size: many
j_call: TRBJ2-2
cdr3_aa: CASSYDRGQNTGELFF

v_call: TRBV7-2
cdr3_length: 15
clone_size: many
j_call: TRBJ1-5
cdr3_aa: CASSYRDSRNQPQHF

v_call: TRBV7-8
cdr3_length: 14
clone_size: many
j_call: TRBJ1-1
cdr3_aa: CASSLGQTGTEAFF

v_call: TRBV5-1
cdr3_length: 12
clone_size: many
j_call: TRBJ2-1
cdr3_aa: CASSSSGTEQFF

v_call: TRBV5-1
cdr3_length: 13
clone_size: many
j_call: TRBJ2-3
cdr3_aa: CASSLTGTDTQYF

v_call: TRBV7-2
cdr3_length: 15
clone_size: many
j_call: TRBJ1-1
cdr3_aa: CASSLRGQGVTEAFF

v_call: TRBV20-1
cdr3_length: 12
clone_size: NA
j_call: TRBJ2-3
cdr3_aa: CSAPTRANTQYF

v_call: TRBV30
cdr3_length: 11
clone_size: many
j_call: TRBJ2-1
cdr3_aa: CAWSASSEQFF

v_call: TRBV3-1
cdr3_length: 12
clone_size: many
j_call: TRBJ2-1
cdr3_aa: CASSHLYNEQFF

v_call: TRBV25-1
cdr3_length: 15
clone_size: many
j_call: TRBJ2-2
cdr3_aa: CASSDPRSYTGELFF

v_call: TRBV4-1
cdr3_length: 18
clone_size: NA
j_call: TRBJ2-3
cdr3_aa: CASSQEPHAEHSTDTQYF

v_call: TRBV10-1
cdr3_length: 15
clone_size: NA
j_call: TRBJ1-1
cdr3_aa: CASKGDRHRGTEAFF

v_call: TRBV7-2
cdr3_length: 14
clone_size: many
j_call: TRBJ1-1
cdr3_aa: CASSLALWNTEAFF

v_call: TRBV5-1
cdr3_length: 15
clone_size: many
j_call: TRBJ2-3
cdr3_aa: CASSSGPRGTDTQYF

v_call: TRBV20-1
cdr3_length: 15
clone_size: once
j_call: TRBJ1-1
cdr3_aa: CSAKRTGITNTEAFF

v_call: TRBV10-3
cdr3_length: 13
clone_size: many
j_call: TRBJ2-7
cdr3_aa: CAIGTGSSYEQYF

v_call: TRBV6-2/TRBV6-3
cdr3_length: 14
clone_size: many
j_call: TRBJ2-5
cdr3_aa: CASSYFWYQETQYF

v_call: TRBV20-1
cdr3_length: 14
clone_size: many
j_call: TRBJ2-3
cdr3_aa: CSAREGAGTDTQYF

v_call: TRBV7-6
cdr3_length: 13
clone_size: few
j_call: TRBJ1-1
cdr3_aa: CASSSDKRTEAFF

v_call: TRBV5-1
cdr3_length: 13
clone_size: many
j_call: TRBJ2-7
cdr3_aa: CASSLPGPYEQYF

v_call: TRBV11-2
cdr3_length: 19
clone_size: NA
j_call: TRBJ2-1
cdr3_aa: CTSCPFPGTSGSSYNEQFF

v_call: TRBV5-1
cdr3_length: 14
clone_size: many
j_call: TRBJ1-6
cdr3_aa: CASSQAWVDSPLHF

v_call: TRBV6-1
cdr3_length: 17
clone_size: few
j_call: TRBJ2-5
cdr3_aa: CASSPDRGGVGQETQYF

v_call: TRBV5-1
cdr3_length: 15
clone_size: many
j_call: TRBJ2-5
cdr3_aa: CASSPQGYFQETQYF

v_call: TRBV7-6
cdr3_length: 17
clone_size: few
j_call: TRBJ1-1
cdr3_aa: CASSFPGRWTENTEAFF

v_call: TRBV12-3/TRBV12-4
cdr3_length: 13
clone_size: many
j_call: TRBJ2-5
cdr3_aa: CASRRATTETQYF